The 22 T cell receptor beta chains presented below share a single source sample, sequenced in a study of blood T cell repertoires in COVID-19. Some clones are missing from TCRdb's copy, which holds only in-frame ones; the method was immunoSEQ multiplex PCR. The table shows some 220,000 clones, with roughly 85% occurring only once. Material for sequencing was peripheral blood. The receptors were gathered from a woman aged 18-29 years who had recovered from COVID-19.

This chain connects TRBV18 to TRBJ2-3; D is perhaps TRBD1 (5 bases). V shed 3 bases and J shed 5 bases, with 12 bases lying between them. The V gene's germline CDR1 is KGHSH and CDR2 LQKENI. This CDR3 comprises 14 residues. This chain's CDR3 is CASSPGQSGDTQYF. The CDR3 coding sequence is TGTGCCAGCTCACCGGGGCAGTCCGGAGATACGCAGTATTTT.

CDR3 in DNA: TGTGCCAGCAGCCAAGTCAGTGGCTACACCTTC. Its protein product is CASSQVSGYTF. The chain joins TRBV3-1 (or the pseudogene TRBV3-2) to TRBJ1-2, with D uncertain. CDR1 and CDR2 from the germline V gene are LGHDT and YNNKEL (reference sequence). The germline V and J ends were trimmed by 1 base and 7 bases, with 4 bases remaining between them. The CDR3 runs 11 residues.

The chain links TRBV7-2 to TRBJ2-1, with 11 bases aligning to TRBD2. V shed 5 bases and J 7 bases; nucleotides not matched to a gene: 7. The CDR3 consists of 15 residues. CDR1 is SGHTA and CDR2 is FQGNSA in the germline V gene. As DNA, the CDR3 is TGTGCCAGCAGCACCCGACTAGCGGGATCTAATGAGCAGTTCTTC. It codes for CASSTRLAGSNEQFF.

The rearrangement links TRBV7-8 to TRBJ2-5; the match to TRBD1 covers 9 bases. There are 14 residues in the CDR3. V was clipped by 8 bases and J by 4 bases; unmatched bases: 8. CDR1 SGHVS and CDR2 FQNEAQ come from the germline V gene. DNA for the CDR3: TGTGCCAGCGGGGGACAGGGAAGGATAGAGACCCAGTACTTC. Amino acid sequence: CASGGQGRIETQYF.

This clone has just one count. The chain joins TRBV21-1 to TRBJ2-7; the table names TRBD2, a call not compared with the DNA. TRBV21-1 is noted as a pseudogene. The CDR3 is 16 residues long. In nucleotides, the CDR3 is TGTCCCCTAAGAGCACTAGCGAAAGTTAGATCCCACGAGCAGTACTTC. It is translated as CPLRALAKVRSHEQYF.

In DNA form, the CDR3 reads TGTGCCAGCAGCCAAGAATGGGGAGGCAATCAGCCCCAGCATTTT. It yields the protein CASSQEWGGNQPQHF. This chain connects TRBV4-2 to TRBJ1-5; no clear D gene. This CDR3 is 15 amino acids long. V was cut by 0 bases and J by 2 bases, with 8 bases left in between. CDR1 is LGHNA, CDR2 YNFKEQ, per germline.

Only one count was recorded for this clone. In DNA form, the CDR3 reads TGCGCCAGCAGCCAAGAAGGGGTGTCCTACAATGAGCAGTTCTTC. Encoded protein: CASSQEGVSYNEQFF. The rearrangement links TRBV4-1 to TRBJ2-1, with D possibly matching TRBD1 (5 bases). CDR3 length: 15 residues. V shed 0 bases and J shed 1 base, with 7 bases lying between them. Germline V lookup: CDR1 MGHRA, CDR2 YSYEKL.

The J gene is TRBJ2-1, the V gene TRBV19; D is perhaps TRBD1 (5 bases). This CDR3 comprises 17 residues. Germline V gives CDR1 LNHDA, CDR2 SQIVND (reference sequence). Trimming left V 3 bases short and J 1 base short, with 16 bases between. Here the CDR3 reads CASSMYRSRMSYNEQFF. CDR3 DNA: TGTGCCAGTAGTATGTACAGGTCTAGAATGTCCTACAATGAGCAGTTCTTC.

The chain employs TRBV5-1 and TRBJ2-1; TRBD2 is a possible D gene (6 bases). The V end was cut by 4 bases, the J end by 14 bases, with 16 bases between. Germline loops: CDR1 SGHRS, CDR2 YFSETQ. The CDR3 is 12 residues long. The DNA for the CDR3 is TGCGCCAGCAGCCAATCGGACTATCCCGAGTTCTTC. Residues: CASSQSDYPEFF.

The chain links TRBV2 to TRBJ2-1; 10 bases map to TRBD2. The CDR3 spans 16 residues. Germline CDR1 is SNHLY and CDR2 is FYNNEI. V lost 11 bases to trimming and J lost 9 bases; unmatched junction nucleotides: 19. The CDR3 here is CARTGAGRLAGAEQFF. The DNA for the CDR3 is TGTGCCCGCACAGGGGCTGGTCGGCTAGCGGGAGCTGAGCAGTTCTTC.

The gene calls are TRBV4-3 and TRBJ2-4, with a possible D match to TRBD1 (6 bases). Looked up from germline, CDR1 is LGHNA and CDR2 is YSLEER. The CDR3 covers 15 residues. Trimming pared 6 bases from V and 9 bases from J, leaving 21 bases between. CDR3 in DNA: TGCGCCAGCAGTCCACCAGACAGGACCAGAGGCATTCAGTACTTC. Amino acid sequence: CASSPPDRTRGIQYF.

The chain joins TRBV29-1 to TRBJ2-7; 7 bases align to TRBD1. Germline lookup yields CDR1 SQVTM and CDR2 ANQGSEA. This CDR3 spans 12 amino acids. Trimming took 7 bases from V and 5 from J; bases not matched to a gene: 8. The CDR3 loop reads CSARDRDNEQYF. The CDR3 bases are TGCAGCGCCCGGGACAGAGATAACGAGCAGTACTTC.

This clone turned up a few times. This chain uses TRBV2 with TRBJ1-3; D may be TRBD1 (5 bases). The CDR3 has 14 amino acids. Trimming took off 5 bases at V and 2 bases at J, with 10 bases between the two ends. Germline V gene lookup returns CDR1 SNHLY and CDR2 FYNNEI. The CDR3, as DNA: TGTGCCAGCAGTATAGGGGTAGCTGGAAACACCATATATTTT. Its protein product is CASSIGVAGNTIYF.

The chain links TRBV2 to TRBJ2-3; 9 bases map to TRBD2. The germline CDR1 and CDR2 sequences are SNHLY and FYNNEI. The CDR3 has 14 amino acids. V lost 5 bases and J lost 6; bases outside the gene matches: 6. For the CDR3, the DNA is TGTGCCAGCAGTTCCTTAGCGGGAGCGGATACGCAGTATTTT. Translating it yields CASSSLAGADTQYF.

The rearrangement uses TRBV28 and TRBJ1-2, with 7 bases identical to TRBD1. J gave up 4 bases and V 6 bases, and 11 bases lay outside the gene matches. The CDR3 spans 15 residues. Germline V lookup: CDR1 MDHEN, CDR2 SYDVKM. This chain's CDR3 is CASRRPGTDTYGYTF. The CDR3 DNA sequence: TGTGCCAGCAGACGTCCCGGGACAGATACCTATGGCTACACCTTC.

The chain combines TRBV3-1 (or the pseudogene TRBV3-2) with TRBJ1-2; D call uncertain. The CDR3 is 12 residues long. Germline CDR1 reads LGHDT; CDR2 reads YNNKEL (reference sequence). V gave up 2 bases and J gave up 11 bases, with 12 bases separating them. CDR3 region: CASSQITGRYTF. CDR3 bases: TGTGCCAGCAGCCAAATTACGGGGAGGTACACCTTC.

The rearrangement joins TRBV27 to TRBJ2-2; 9 nucleotides match TRBD2. The J segment lost 6 bases and the V segment lost 10 bases, leaving 12 bases of the junction unmatched. The CDR3 sequence is 15 residues long. The germline V gene encodes CDR1 MNHEY and CDR2 SMNVEV (reference sequence). The CDR3 protein is CATTGLAGLAGELFF. CDR3 in DNA: TGTGCCACCACGGGGCTAGCGGGATTGGCCGGGGAGCTGTTTTTT.

This clone has a single count. The J gene is TRBJ2-1, the V gene TRBV7-9; no definite D call. This CDR3 comprises 14 residues. The germline V gene has CDR1 SEHNR and CDR2 FQNEAQ (reference sequence). The V and J ends lost 3 bases and 0 bases respectively, with 6 bases between them. As DNA, the CDR3 is TGTGCCAGCAGCTTTAGCACCTCCTACAATGAGCAGTTCTTC. This codes for CASSFSTSYNEQFF.

V and J are TRBV7-9 and TRBJ1-2; D is possibly TRBD1 (6 bases). This CDR3 is 14 amino acids long. V lost 4 bases and J 3 bases, leaving 12 bases between the germline ends. CDR1 SEHNR and CDR2 FQNEAQ come from the germline V gene (reference sequence). DNA for the CDR3: TGTGCCAGCAGCTGGACAGTAGTCGACTATGGCTACACCTTC. This gives the protein CASSWTVVDYGYTF.

This chain connects TRBV7-2 to TRBJ2-7; 7 positions agree with TRBD2. This CDR3 has 15 residues. Germline lookup yields CDR1 SGHTA and CDR2 FQGNSA. After removal of 2 bases from V and 5 bases from J, the junction contained 9 bases not matched to a gene. The CDR3, as DNA: TGTGCCAGCAGCTTATTCGGGTTAGCGGGCCACGAGCAGTACTTC. This codes for CASSLFGLAGHEQYF.

J is TRBJ2-4 and V is TRBV5-6; 8 nucleotides agree with TRBD2. CDR1 is SGHDT and CDR2 is YYEEEE in the germline V gene. With 0 bases clipped from V and 2 bases from J, the junction kept 7 bases outside the gene matches. The CDR3 totals 17 residues. CDR3 region: CASSLGPGLESKNIQYF. The CDR3, as DNA: TGTGCCAGCAGCTTGGGGCCGGGACTAGAGTCCAAAAACATTCAGTACTTC.

The V and J genes are TRBV6-5 and TRBJ1-4; unclear D gene. The germline V gene encodes CDR1 MNHEY and CDR2 SVGAGI. The V end lost 6 bases, the J end lost 6 bases, and 11 bases lay between the germline ends. The CDR3 is 13 amino acids. The CDR3 loop reads CASRGATYEKLFF. The CDR3 nucleotides are TGTGCCAGCAGAGGAGCTACCTATGAAAAACTGTTTTTT.